The 22 T cell receptor beta chains in this list originate from one sample, sequenced in a study of identical twins. TCRdb called the 5' RACE reads again in MiXCR, with one record for every CDR3 protein. The sample carries 1.5 million to 2 million distinct CDR3 sequences, less than 35% recorded once. Sequences were obtained from cord blood. Receptors were obtained from a newborn girl in good health.

This chain connects TRBV24-1 to TRBJ2-2; D remains ambiguous. V was trimmed by 2 bases and J by 4 bases, leaving 7 bases between them. Germline V CDR1 and CDR2: KGHDR, SFDVKD. This CDR3 contains 14 residues. The CDR3 sequence is CATSDWQTTGELFF. The CDR3 DNA reads as TGTGCCACCAGTGATTGGCAGACCACCGGGGAGCTGTTTTTT.

The chain couples TRBV12-3 or TRBV12-4 to TRBJ1-2; a possible D gene is TRBD1 (6 bases). V lost 8 bases and J 7 bases, leaving 20 bases between the germline ends. The CDR3 spans 14 residues. This CDR3 is CASGTPGGVGGYTF. As DNA, the CDR3 is TGTGCCAGCGGCACCCCGGGGGGCGTTGGTGGCTACACCTTC.

This clonotype appeared a single time. The gene calls are TRBV20-1 and TRBJ2-2, with D possibly matching TRBD1 (5 bases). Germline CDR1 is DFQATT and CDR2 is SNEGSKA (reference sequence). This CDR3 contains 15 residues. Deletions cut 1 base from V and 4 bases from J, with 13 bases between. The CDR3 sequence: CSARVRGQLTGELFF. CDR3 DNA: TGCAGTGCTAGAGTACGAGGACAACTCACCGGGGAGCTGTTTTTT.

This clonotype was seen a handful of times. The chain uses TRBV5-1 and TRBJ1-2; D may be TRBD1 (6 bases). Germline CDR1 is SGHRS and CDR2 is YFSETQ. Trimming removed 7 bases from V and 0 bases from J, with 13 bases in between. The CDR3 runs to 14 residues. The CDR3 DNA follows: TGCGCCAGCGGAGACAGGCTAGCTAACTATGGCTACACCTTC. Translating gives CASGDRLANYGYTF.

The CDR3, as DNA: TGTGCCAGCAGTTTTGACAGGGGGCGGTCCGAGCAGTACTTC. It encodes CASSFDRGRSEQYF. The rearrangement links TRBV27 to TRBJ2-7; 10 bases are shared with TRBD1. The junction had 5 bases not matched to a gene; V was cut back by 3 bases and J by 6 bases. Germline CDR1 and CDR2: MNHEY and SMNVEV (reference sequence). This CDR3 is 14 amino acids long.

V and J are TRBV7-9 and TRBJ1-2; D perhaps matches TRBD1 (6 bases). The CDR3 contains 15 residues. V dropped 5 bases and J dropped 4 bases, with 17 bases sitting between them. Per the germline V gene, CDR1 is SEHNR and CDR2 is FQNEAQ (reference sequence). This CDR3 reads CASSPAGAAPYGYTF. In DNA form, the CDR3 reads TGTGCCAGCAGCCCCGCGGGGGCGGCTCCCTATGGCTACACCTTC.

V usage is TRBV29-1 and J usage is TRBJ1-1; D remains ambiguous. Germline V CDR1 and CDR2: SQVTM, ANQGSEA. The V end lost 0 bases, the J end lost 2 bases, and 7 bases lay between the germline ends. The CDR3 covers 13 residues. The CDR3 DNA sequence: TGCAGCGTTGAAGAGTCGGTAAACACTGAAGCTTTCTTT. It is translated as CSVEESVNTEAFF. Looking up the rest from reference TRBV29-1 and TRBJ1-1 gives the full variable domain: SAVISQKPSRDICQRGTSLTIQCQVDSQVTMMFWYRQQPGQSLTLIATANQGSEATYESGFVIDKFPISRPNLTFSTLTVSNMSPEDSSIYLCSVEESVNTEAFFGQGTRLTVV.

Points on this clonotype: This may come from a read error, since a much larger clone is one base off. The chain employs TRBV12-3 or TRBV12-4 and TRBJ2-7; 8 positions match TRBD2. The CDR3 spans 14 residues. Germline trimming cut 3 bases from V and 7 bases from J; bases unmatched to any gene: 8. CDR3 sequence reads: CASSFGGAFNEQYF. The CDR3 DNA follows: TGTGCCAGCAGTTTCGGGGGGGCCTTCAATGAGCAGTACTTC.

The CDR3 region has the DNA TGTGCCACCACGGACAGGGTGGGTCAAGAGACCCAGTACTTC. The encoded protein is CATTDRVGQETQYF. The J gene is TRBJ2-5, the V gene TRBV15, with TRBD1 identical over 8 bases. The junction had 6 bases not matched to a gene; V was cut back by 7 bases and J by 2 bases. Germline CDR1 LNHNV, CDR2 YYDKDF (reference sequence). The CDR3 extends over 14 amino acids.

The CDR3 sequence is CASSLRLAGSTGELFF. Written as DNA, the CDR3 is TGTGCCAGCAGCTTACGACTAGCGGGGAGCACCGGGGAGCTGTTTTTT. The rearrangement joins TRBV11-2 to TRBJ2-2; 11 bases are shared with TRBD2. V gave up 2 bases and J gave up 4 bases; unmatched junction bases: 3. Looked up from germline, CDR1 is SGHAT and CDR2 is FQNNGV. The CDR3 consists of 16 residues.

The J gene is TRBJ1-2, the V gene TRBV3-1; TRBD1 aligns across 8 bases. Germline assignment: CDR1 LGHDT and CDR2 YNNKEL (reference sequence). There are 16 residues in the CDR3. After removal of 4 bases from V and 0 bases from J, the junction contained 7 bases not matched to a gene. This CDR3 reads CASSPTRDRPNYGYTF. The CDR3 DNA sequence: TGTGCCAGCAGCCCAACCCGGGACAGGCCTAACTATGGCTACACCTTC.

This chain connects TRBV12-3 or TRBV12-4 to TRBJ2-2; no clear D gene. The V end was cut by 5 bases, the J end by 5 bases, with 15 bases between. The CDR3 has 15 amino acids. CDR3 coding DNA: TGTGCCAGCAGTCCCCCCGCCCAGAGGACCGGGGAGCTGTTTTTT. It translates to CASSPPAQRTGELFF.

The chain combines TRBV5-6 with TRBJ2-7; unclear D gene. The CDR3 consists of 14 residues. Looked up from germline, CDR1 is SGHDT and CDR2 is YYEEEE. Trimming took 2 bases from V and 5 from J, leaving 14 bases between them. This CDR3 is CASSFSKLGHEQYF. The CDR3 region has the DNA TGTGCCAGCAGCTTTAGCAAATTGGGCCACGAGCAGTACTTC.

The table lists this clonotype with many counts. The rearrangement joins TRBV29-1 to TRBJ2-5; D is perhaps TRBD2 (6 bases). CDR3 length equals 12 residues. Germline assignment: CDR1 SQVTM and CDR2 ANQGSEA. With 4 bases removed from V and 5 bases from J, the gap between germline ends came to 11 bases. This CDR3 reads CSVVAGGETQYF. In nucleotides, the CDR3 is TGCAGCGTTGTCGCAGGAGGGGAGACCCAGTACTTC.

The chain couples TRBV20-1 to TRBJ2-3, with 15 bases that match TRBD2. This CDR3 region has 14 residues. Germline lookup yields CDR1 DFQATT and CDR2 SNEGSKA (reference sequence). V was pared by 5 bases and J by 6 bases, with 3 bases of the junction left unmatched. As DNA, the CDR3 is TGCAGTGCTGCAGGACTAGCGGGGGGGGATACGCAGTATTTT. Its protein is CSAAGLAGGDTQYF.

On this clonotype itself: The junction differs from germline at one of its ends, possibly a read error. This rearrangement joins TRBV7-6 to TRBJ2-3; tentative D call: TRBD2 (5 bases). In germline, CDR1 is SGHVS, CDR2 FNYEAQ. The CDR3 spans 15 residues. The CDR3 region has the DNA TGTGCCAGCAGCTTAGTTGGAAGGAGGCCAGATACGCGGTATTTT. Translating gives CASSLVGRRPDTRYF.

CDR3 DNA: TGTGCCAGCAGCCAAGATGGAGGGACTAGCGGAAGTGAGCAGTTCTTC. Residues: CASSQDGGTSGSEQFF. The V call is TRBV4-2, the J call TRBJ2-1, with 11 bases aligning to TRBD2. The germline V gene encodes CDR1 LGHNA and CDR2 YNFKEQ. The CDR3 length is 16 residues. The trim removed 0 bases at V and 9 bases at J, leaving 7 bases unmatched.

This clonotype has ten or more counts. The chain carries TRBV2 and TRBJ1-6; 7 bases are a match to TRBD1. The CDR3 length is 17 residues. In germline, CDR1 is SNHLY, CDR2 FYNNEI. Germline trimming cut 4 bases from V and 0 bases from J; bases unmatched to any gene: 6. In DNA form, the CDR3 reads TGTGCCAGCAGTGTGGGCAGGGGGGGCTCCTATAATTCACCCCTCCACTTT. It yields the protein CASSVGRGGSYNSPLHF.

Many counts were recorded for this clonotype. The chain is built from TRBV20-1 and TRBJ2-3, with 8 bases identical to TRBD1. Germline CDR1 reads DFQATT; CDR2 reads SNEGSKA (reference sequence). V trimming: 3 bases; J trimming: 0 bases; junction bases outside the gene matches: 2. The CDR3 totals 14 residues. The CDR3: CSASRDRSTDTQYF. The CDR3 coding sequence is TGCAGTGCTAGTAGGGACAGGAGCACAGATACGCAGTATTTT.

A remark on this clonotype: The germline gene is not matched at one end of the junction; a read error may be the cause. V and J are TRBV7-2 and TRBJ2-1; TRBD2 aligns across 8 bases. Germline-derived CDR1 and CDR2 are SGHTA and FQGNSA. The CDR3 covers 14 residues. For the CDR3, the DNA is TGTGCCGGCAGCAATAGCGGGGTGTGGAATGAGCAGTTCTTC. Amino acids: CAGSNSGVWNEQFF. The whole variable domain, filled in from reference TRBV7-2 and TRBJ2-1, reads GAGVSQSPSNKVTEKGKDVELRCDPISGHTALYWYRQSLGQGLEFLIYFQGNSAPDKSGLPSDRFSAERTGGSVSTLTIQRTQQEDSAVYLCAGSNSGVWNEQFFGPGTRLTVL.

The chain uses TRBV6-2 or TRBV6-3 and TRBJ2-3; 7 positions agree with TRBD2. After removal of 6 bases from V and 2 bases from J, the junction contained 8 bases not matched to a gene. Germline V gene sequence: CDR1 MNHEY, CDR2 SVGEGT. The CDR3 extends over 15 amino acids. In DNA form, the CDR3 reads TGTGCCAGCAGACCCGCCGGGGGGTACACAGATACGCAGTATTTT. Protein sequence: CASRPAGGYTDTQYF.

V is TRBV7-8 and J is TRBJ1-5; D ambiguous. The CDR3 is 15 amino acids. Germline CDR1 reads SGHVS; CDR2 reads FQNEAQ. The ends were cut back, 3 bases at V and 6 bases at J, with 15 bases in the middle. CDR3 protein: CASSLGWGNSQPQHF. The CDR3 region has the DNA TGTGCCAGCAGCTTGGGTTGGGGAAACTCTCAGCCCCAGCATTTT.